This entry describes one TCR beta chain. The sample is drawn from a study of blood T cell repertoires in COVID-19. Study in general: Whether acute or convalescent, the COVID-19 samples came from the United States, Italy and Spain. PBMCs, B-cell-depleted T cells, or T cells provided the cDNA or gDNA that made up the material.

The CDR3 has 15 amino acids. V was pared by 4 bases and J by 5 bases, with 18 bases between. CDR1 is SGHNT, CDR2 YYREEE, per germline (reference sequence). Produced via immunoSEQ multiplex PCR; TCRdb's table is partial and in-frame only. The sample carries about 33,000 clones, approximately 91% recorded once. V gene TRBV5-4 combines with J gene TRBJ2-5; a weak D match, TRBD2 (7 bases). The sequence was obtained from a human donor with active COVID-19. The donor label of this sample is uncertain. The sample consisted of peripheral blood. The CDR3 loop reads CASSTAGARGETQYF. The DNA of the CDR3 is TGTGCCAGCAGCACCGCGGGGGCGCGGGGCGAGACCCAGTACTTC.